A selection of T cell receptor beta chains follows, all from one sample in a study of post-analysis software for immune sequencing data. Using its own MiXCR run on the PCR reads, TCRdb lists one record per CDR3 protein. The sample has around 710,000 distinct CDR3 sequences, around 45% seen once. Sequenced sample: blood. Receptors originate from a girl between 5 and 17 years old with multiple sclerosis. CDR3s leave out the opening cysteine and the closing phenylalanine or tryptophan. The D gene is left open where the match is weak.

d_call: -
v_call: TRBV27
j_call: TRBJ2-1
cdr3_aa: ASSVRGFDNEQF

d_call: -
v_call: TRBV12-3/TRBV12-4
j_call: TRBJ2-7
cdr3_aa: ASSLAGGASEQY

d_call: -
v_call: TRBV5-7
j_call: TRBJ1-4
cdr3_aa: ASSERLKAATNEKLF

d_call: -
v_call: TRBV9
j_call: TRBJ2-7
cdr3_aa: ASSVEGALNEQY

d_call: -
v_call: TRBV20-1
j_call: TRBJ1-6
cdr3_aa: SARDAGRLNNSPLH

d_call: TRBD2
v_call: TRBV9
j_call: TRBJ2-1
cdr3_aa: ASSPPVLAGGVGQF

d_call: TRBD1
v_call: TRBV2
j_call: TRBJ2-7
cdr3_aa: ASSEGTGTYEQY

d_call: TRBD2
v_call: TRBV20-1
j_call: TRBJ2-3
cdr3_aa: SARGVPGTSGRDWPPNTQY

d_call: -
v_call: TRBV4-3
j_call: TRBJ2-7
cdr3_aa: ASSQEELGSYEQY

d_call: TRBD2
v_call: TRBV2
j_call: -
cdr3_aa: ASSEKAGTSTYEQY

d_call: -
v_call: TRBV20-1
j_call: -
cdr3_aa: SARSWISYEQY

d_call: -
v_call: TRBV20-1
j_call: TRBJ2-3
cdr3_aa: SLRVVDTQY

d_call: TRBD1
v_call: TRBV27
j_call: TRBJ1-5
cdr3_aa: ASRRQGYNQPQH

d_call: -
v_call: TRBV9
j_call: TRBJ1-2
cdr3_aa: ASSVGSLYGYT

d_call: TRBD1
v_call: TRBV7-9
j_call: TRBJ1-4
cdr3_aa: ASSLRQGEKLF

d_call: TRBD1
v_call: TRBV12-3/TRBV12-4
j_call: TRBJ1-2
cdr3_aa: ASRPEDRRKGYT

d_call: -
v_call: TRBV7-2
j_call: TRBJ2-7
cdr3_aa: ASRLMTFEQY

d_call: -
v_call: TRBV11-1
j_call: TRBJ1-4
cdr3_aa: ASSLGGPASSEKLF

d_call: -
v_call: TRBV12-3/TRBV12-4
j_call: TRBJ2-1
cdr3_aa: ASRERLGDPSYNEQF

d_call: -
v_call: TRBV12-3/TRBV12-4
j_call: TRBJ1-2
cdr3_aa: ASSSPERGSMLT

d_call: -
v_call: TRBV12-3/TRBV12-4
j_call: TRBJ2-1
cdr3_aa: ASSADRSSYNEQF

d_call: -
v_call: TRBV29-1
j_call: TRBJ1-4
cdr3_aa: SVEIGGVGEKLF

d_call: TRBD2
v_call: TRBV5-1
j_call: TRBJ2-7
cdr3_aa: ASGGEGLYEQY

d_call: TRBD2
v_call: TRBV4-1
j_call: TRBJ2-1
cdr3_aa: ASSQETSGRAVIYEQF